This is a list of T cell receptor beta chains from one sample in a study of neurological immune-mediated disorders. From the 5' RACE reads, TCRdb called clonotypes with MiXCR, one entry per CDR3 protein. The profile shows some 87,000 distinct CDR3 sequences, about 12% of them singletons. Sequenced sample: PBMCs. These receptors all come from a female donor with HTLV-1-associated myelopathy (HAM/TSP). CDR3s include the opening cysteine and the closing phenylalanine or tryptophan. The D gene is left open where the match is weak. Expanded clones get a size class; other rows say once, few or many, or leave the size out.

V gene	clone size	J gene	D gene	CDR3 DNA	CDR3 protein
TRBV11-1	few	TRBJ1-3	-	TGTGCCAGCAGCTTAGCGCCGGGACCTGGAAACACCATATATTTT	CASSLAPGPGNTIYF
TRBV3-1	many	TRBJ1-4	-	TGTGCCAGCAGCCAGGGACCTGGGGGTAATGAAAAACTGTTTTTT	CASSQGPGGNEKLFF
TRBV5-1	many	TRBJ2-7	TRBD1	TGCGCCAGCGGAGAGCCAGGGGGCGACGAGCAGTACTTC	CASGEPGGDEQYF
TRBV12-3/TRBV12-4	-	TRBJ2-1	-	TGTGCCAGCAGTTTATCAGTGGTGGTCTACAATGAGCAGTTCTTC	CASSLSVVVYNEQFF
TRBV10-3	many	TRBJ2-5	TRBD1	TGTGCCATCAGCGGGACAGGGGGCGCGGAGACCCAGTACTTC	CAISGTGGAETQYF
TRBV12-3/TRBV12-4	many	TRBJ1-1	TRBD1	TGTGCCAGCAGTGACAGGGTGGAAGCTTTCTTT	CASSDRVEAFF
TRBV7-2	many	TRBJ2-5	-	TGTGCCAGCAGCCCCAGGGGGGGGGGCTCAGAGACCCAGTACTTC	CASSPRGGGSETQYF
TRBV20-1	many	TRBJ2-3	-	TGCAGTGCACCCCACCCCTCGAAGCGGGCCACAGATACGCAGTATTTT	CSAPHPSKRATDTQYF
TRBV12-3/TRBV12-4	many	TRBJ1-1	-	TGTGCCAGCAGTTGGAACACTGAAGCTTTCTTT	CASSWNTEAFF
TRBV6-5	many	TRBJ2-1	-	TGTGCCAGCAGTGAACGGCGGAACAATGAGCAGTTCTTC	CASSERRNNEQFF
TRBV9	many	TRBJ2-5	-	TGTGCCAGCAGCGTCTCTAGCGCCCCAGAGACCCAGTACTTC	CASSVSSAPETQYF
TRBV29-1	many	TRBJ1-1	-	TGCAGCGTTGACTGGGGGGGGCGGGGGCCGGCCGCTGAAGCTTTCTTT	CSVDWGGRGPAAEAFF
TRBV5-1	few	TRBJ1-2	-	TGCGCCAGCAGCCCGGGGGGGGACACCCTTAACTATGGCTACACCTTC	CASSPGGDTLNYGYTF
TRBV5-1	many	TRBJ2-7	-	TGCGCCAGCAGAGACCCGAGGGCCCCCTACGAGCAGTACTTC	CASRDPRAPYEQYF
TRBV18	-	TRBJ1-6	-	TGTGCCAGCACCCAGTCTCCTCCTAATTCACCCCTCCACTTT	CASTQSPPNSPLHF
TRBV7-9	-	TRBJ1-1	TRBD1	TGTGCCAGCAGCCCAGACAGGGGAGCTGAAGCTTTCTTT	CASSPDRGAEAFF
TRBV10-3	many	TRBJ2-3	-	TGTGCCATCGGACCTAGCACAGATACGCAGTATTTT	CAIGPSTDTQYF
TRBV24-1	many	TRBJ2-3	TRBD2	TGTGCCACCAGTGGCCCGGGACTAGCGGGGGGCCGCACAGATACGCAGTATTTT	CATSGPGLAGGRTDTQYF
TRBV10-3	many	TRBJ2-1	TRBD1	TGTGCCATCAGTCGGGACAGGGACAATGAGCAGTTCTTC	CAISRDRDNEQFF
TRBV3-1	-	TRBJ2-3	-	TGTGCCAGCAGCCAAAGGGGGGGCACCCCAGATACGCAGTATTTT	CASSQRGGTPDTQYF
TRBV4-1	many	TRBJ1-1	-	TGCGCCAGCAGCCAAGTGGATCTTGACGGAAGGGGCCGGAACACTGAAGCTTTCTTT	CASSQVDLDGRGRNTEAFF
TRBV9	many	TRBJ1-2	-	TGTGCCAGCAGCGTATCAGGGCGGGACTATGGCTACACCTTC	CASSVSGRDYGYTF
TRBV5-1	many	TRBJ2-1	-	TGCGCCAGCGAAAGGGGGGATGGGAGAAGGAATGAGCAGTTCTTC	CASERGDGRRNEQFF
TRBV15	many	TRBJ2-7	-	TGTGCCACCAGCATAGGACGGCTAGGCAACGAGCAGTACTTC	CATSIGRLGNEQYF
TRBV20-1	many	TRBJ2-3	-	TGCAGTGCTAGAGCCCCAAGGGGTGGCTATACGCAGTATTTT	CSARAPRGGYTQYF
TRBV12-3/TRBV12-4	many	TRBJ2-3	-	TGTGCCAGCAGTCCGACGGGGGCTCACTTCACAGATACGCAGTATTTT	CASSPTGAHFTDTQYF